A single sample gave rise to the 9 T cell receptor beta chains below, sequenced in a study of blood T cell repertoires in COVID-19. The data were produced by immunoSEQ multiplex PCR, yet TCRdb's version contains in-frame clones alone and is incomplete. The sample has roughly 300,000 clones, roughly 90% seen once. Sequencing input: PBMCs or T cells enriched from blood (not recorded which). The receptor source for this set is a woman aged 25-40 years who had recovered from COVID-19.

To note about this clone: Other DNA sequences in the sample encode the same CDR3. The rearrangement links TRBV7-9 to TRBJ2-1; TRBD2 aligns across 7 bases. J was trimmed by 6 bases and V by 5 bases; bases with no gene match: 4. The CDR3 spans 13 residues. Germline CDR1 is SEHNR and CDR2 is FQNEAQ (reference sequence). The CDR3 sequence: CASSARLANEQFF. The CDR3 DNA reads TGTGCCAGCAGCGCTCGACTAGCCAATGAGCAGTTCTTC.

This chain links TRBV9 with TRBJ2-5, with 7 bases matching TRBD1. From germline, CDR1 is SGDLS and CDR2 YYNGEE. The junction had 10 bases not matched to a gene; V was cut back by 0 bases and J by 5 bases. This CDR3 is 16 amino acids long. The CDR3 nucleotides read TGTGCCAGCAGCGTAGGAGGGGGCGGCCCATATGAGACCCAGTACTTC. Protein: CASSVGGGGPYETQYF.

This CDR3 is CASQGDGNQPQHF. The CDR3 region has the DNA TGTGCCAGCCAAGGGGATGGCAATCAGCCCCAGCATTTT. The chain uses TRBV2 and TRBJ1-5; tentatively, D is TRBD1 (5 bases). From germline, CDR1 is SNHLY and CDR2 FYNNEI. There are 13 residues in the CDR3. With 8 bases removed from V and 2 bases from J, the gap between germline ends came to 10 bases.

A single count supports this clone. Here the CDR3 reads CASSSFRQGNGQPQHF. For the CDR3, the DNA is TGTGCCAGCAGTTCCTTTAGACAGGGGAACGGTCAGCCCCAGCATTTT. The chain recombines TRBV6-2 or TRBV6-3 with TRBJ1-5; 8 bases line up with TRBD1. Per germline, CDR1 MNHEY and CDR2 SVGEGT. V shed 4 bases, J shed 6 bases, and the junction held 11 bases outside the gene matches. The CDR3 covers 16 residues.

V gene TRBV3-1 (or the pseudogene TRBV3-2) combines with J gene TRBJ1-5; 8 bases fit TRBD1. In germline, CDR1 is LGHDT, CDR2 YNNKEL (reference sequence). Trimming took 1 base from V and 2 from J; bases not matched to a gene: 4. CDR3 size: 16 residues. This CDR3 reads CASSQAPTGGNQPQHF. DNA for the CDR3: TGTGCCAGCAGCCAAGCGCCGACAGGGGGCAATCAGCCCCAGCATTTT.

The rearrangement links TRBV5-4 to TRBJ2-7; D unresolved. The V gene lost 2 bases and the J gene lost 6 bases, with 6 bases spanning the gap. The germline V gene has CDR1 SGHNT and CDR2 YYREEE (reference sequence). The CDR3 runs to 11 residues. The CDR3 DNA follows: TGTGCCAGCAGCTTTGGGCCCGAGCAGTACTTC. Protein product: CASSFGPEQYF.

The V gene is TRBV27, the J gene TRBJ1-5; 9 nucleotides agree with TRBD1. CDR3 length: 12 amino acids. Trimming cost V 8 bases and J 10 bases; bases outside gene matches: 6. The germline V gene has CDR1 MNHEY and CDR2 SMNVEV (reference sequence). The DNA for the CDR3 is TGTGCCAGCGCGGGACAGGGCGGACCCCAGCATTTT. It translates to CASAGQGGPQHF.

The chain uses TRBV5-1 and TRBJ1-2, with D unclear. The V end was cut by 4 bases, the J end by 3 bases, with 10 bases between. Germline V gives CDR1 SGHRS, CDR2 YFSETQ. There are 13 residues in the CDR3. The CDR3 region is CASSPSGDYGYTF. CDR3 bases: TGCGCCAGCAGCCCCTCCGGAGACTATGGCTACACCTTC.

The gene calls are TRBV2 and TRBJ2-3, with a possible D match to TRBD2 (6 bases). The CDR3 sequence is 15 residues long. Germline lookup yields CDR1 SNHLY and CDR2 FYNNEI. The V end was cut by 2 bases, the J end by 6 bases, with 15 bases between. CDR3 sequence: CASSESGAGTDTQYF. CDR3 sequence (DNA): TGTGCCAGCAGTGAATCGGGTGCAGGGACTGATACGCAGTATTTT.